These 23 T cell receptor beta chains originate from one sample sequenced in a study of T cell responses to AZD1222 COVID-19 vaccine. Clones were sequenced by immunoSEQ multiplex PCR, and TCRdb holds only the in-frame ones, with some missing. The table shows about 140,000 clones, with 75% to 95% occurring only once. Material: peripheral blood, obtained on day 0 of AZD1222 vaccination. The origin of the receptors is an adult in good health.

V gene TRBV9 combines with J gene TRBJ2-1; tentative D call: TRBD2 (5 bases). The CDR3 extends over 16 amino acids. CDR1 SGDLS and CDR2 YYNGEE come from the germline V gene. Between the trimmed V and J ends, which lost 3 bases and 8 bases, there was a span of 21 bases. CDR3 amino acids: CASSAPAGLPGDEQFF. DNA of the CDR3: TGTGCCAGCAGCGCACCCGCGGGCCTCCCCGGCGATGAGCAGTTCTTC.

The chain is built from TRBV7-3 and TRBJ1-6; D is possibly TRBD1 (6 bases). Deletions cut 5 bases from V and 5 bases from J, with 10 bases between. Germline lookup yields CDR1 SGHTA and CDR2 FQGTGA. This CDR3 region has 14 residues. The CDR3, as DNA: TGTGCCAGCAGCCGGGACACTAATAATTCACCCCTCCACTTT. It codes for CASSRDTNNSPLHF.

The genes are TRBV7-3 and TRBJ2-6, with TRBD1 identical over 7 bases. There are 13 residues in the CDR3. Germline V lookup: CDR1 SGHTA, CDR2 FQGTGA. V gave up 11 bases and J gave up 2 bases; unmatched junction bases: 3. The chain's CDR3 is CASQGPGANVLTF. CDR3 bases: TGTGCCTCACAGGGGCCTGGGGCCAACGTCCTGACTTTC.

The rearrangement uses TRBV28 and TRBJ2-1, with D perhaps matching TRBD2 (7 bases). Germline V gene sequence: CDR1 MDHEN, CDR2 SYDVKM. This CDR3 has 15 residues. The ends were cut back, 6 bases at V and 2 bases at J, with 14 bases in the middle. CDR3 DNA: TGTGCCAGCAGCCCCGGCGGGGGCGCCTACAATGAGCAGTTCTTC. Translating gives CASSPGGGAYNEQFF.

This chain joins TRBV21-1 and TRBJ1-2. TRBV21-1 is annotated as a pseudogene. The CDR3 is 12 residues long. The CDR3 DNA reads as TGTGCCAGCAGCAAAGGATCGTTGGCCGGCACCTTC. As protein: CASSKGSLAGTF.

V gene TRBV24-1 combines with J gene TRBJ2-2; D may be TRBD2 (5 bases). Germline assignment: CDR1 KGHDR and CDR2 SFDVKD. CDR3 length: 14 amino acids. Between the trimmed V and J ends, which lost 8 bases and 0 bases, there was a span of 9 bases. CDR3 DNA: TGTGCCACCAAAGCGGACCCGAACACCGGGGAGCTGTTTTTT. Its protein is CATKADPNTGELFF.

The chain uses TRBV7-2 and TRBJ2-6; D gene ambiguous. There are 13 residues in the CDR3. Per germline, CDR1 SGHTA and CDR2 FQGNSA. V shed 6 bases and J shed 1 base, with 4 bases lying between them. CDR3 sequence reads: CASSTSGANVLTF. The CDR3 nucleotides read TGTGCCAGCAGTACATCTGGGGCCAACGTCCTGACTTTC. The full variable domain, completed using reference TRBV7-2 and TRBJ2-6, is GAGVSQSPSNKVTEKGKDVELRCDPISGHTALYWYRQSLGQGLEFLIYFQGNSAPDKSGLPSDRFSAERTGGSVSTLTIQRTQQEDSAVYLCASSTSGANVLTFGAGSRLTVL.

The CDR3 loop is CASSPSGIHTGELFF. For the CDR3, the DNA is TGTGCCAGCAGCCCTAGCGGGATACACACCGGGGAGCTGTTTTTT. The J gene is TRBJ2-2, the V gene TRBV7-2; 9 bases line up with TRBD2. Germline-derived CDR1 and CDR2 are SGHTA and FQGNSA. V lost 5 bases, J lost 3 bases, and 4 bases stayed unmatched. The CDR3 runs 15 residues.

The chain uses TRBV4-2 and TRBJ2-7; 12 nucleotides line up with TRBD2. The CDR3 has 19 amino acids. The V and J ends lost 0 bases and 4 bases, in that order; junction bases with no gene match: 13. Germline values: CDR1 LGHNA, CDR2 YNFKEQ. In DNA, the CDR3 is TGTGCCAGCAGCCAAGATACGGGGGCTAGCGGGGGGGCAGGGTACGAGCAGTACTTC. Its translation: CASSQDTGASGGAGYEQYF.

The chain employs TRBV2 and TRBJ1-4, with a possible D match to TRBD1 (6 bases). The germline CDR1 and CDR2 sequences are SNHLY and FYNNEI. V was pared by 11 bases and J by 5 bases, with 18 bases between. CDR3 size: 14 residues. CDR3 sequence (DNA): TGTGCCGCACAGGAGGGGGGGAGGAATGAAAAACTGTTTTTT. Translation gives CAAQEGGRNEKLFF.

This chain joins TRBV9 and TRBJ2-2; weak D call: TRBD2 (5 bases). The CDR3 runs to 15 residues. The V end was cut by 5 bases, the J end by 5 bases, with 16 bases between. The germline gives CDR1 SGDLS, CDR2 YYNGEE. The CDR3 spells CASSELAGRTGELFF. The CDR3 DNA reads TGTGCCAGCAGTGAGTTGGCGGGTCGGACCGGGGAGCTGTTTTTT.

This sequence joins TRBV30 and TRBJ1-1; D not certain. The CDR3 is 12 amino acids. CDR1 is GTSNPN, CDR2 SVGIG, per germline (reference sequence). V was trimmed by 0 bases and J by 3 bases, leaving 5 bases between them. CDR3 loop: CAWSVGYTEAFF. CDR3 sequence (DNA): TGTGCCTGGAGTGTTGGGTACACTGAAGCTTTCTTT. Complete variable domain (other parts from reference TRBV30 and TRBJ1-1): SQTIHQWPATLVQPVGSPLSLECTVEGTSNPNLYWYRQAAGRGLQLLFYSVGIGQISSEVPQNLSASRPQDRQFILSSKKLLLSDSGFYLCAWSVGYTEAFFGQGTRLTVV.

This chain links TRBV15 with TRBJ2-1; unclear D gene. The CDR3 is 15 residues long. Germline CDR1 and CDR2: LNHNV and YYDKDF (reference sequence). Trimming took off 1 base at V and 8 bases at J, with 15 bases between the two ends. The CDR3 reads CATSRATIQHYEQFF. Here the CDR3 DNA reads TGTGCCACCAGCAGAGCTACTATCCAGCACTATGAGCAGTTCTTC.

The rearrangement uses TRBV2 and TRBJ2-4; the D call may be TRBD1 or TRBD2 (5 bases each). In germline, CDR1 is SNHLY, CDR2 FYNNEI. This CDR3 has 13 amino acids. Trimming left V 3 bases short and J 8 bases short, with 11 bases between. The chain's CDR3 is CASSDEVGDIQYF. The CDR3 DNA reads as TGTGCCAGCAGTGATGAGGTGGGGGACATTCAGTACTTC.

The chain has TRBV2 and TRBJ2-1, with 8 bases aligning to TRBD2. CDR3 length equals 15 residues. J lost 2 bases, V lost 8 bases, and 8 bases had no gene match. Looked up from germline, CDR1 is SNHLY and CDR2 is FYNNEI. Here the CDR3 reads CASFQRGPAYNEQFF. Here the CDR3 DNA reads TGTGCCAGCTTCCAGCGGGGGCCCGCCTACAATGAGCAGTTCTTC.

The chain couples TRBV5-1 to TRBJ1-1, with 11 bases matching TRBD1. The CDR3 is 14 amino acids. With V trimmed by 3 bases and J by 5 bases, 3 bases remained unmatched. Germline CDR1 and CDR2: SGHRS and YFSETQ. The CDR3 DNA is TGCGCCAGCAGCTGGGGACAGGGGGAAACTGAAGCTTTCTTT. It codes for CASSWGQGETEAFF.

This clone was recorded only once. This chain connects TRBV5-5 to TRBJ1-1; perhaps TRBD1 as D (5 bases). The CDR3 length is 16 residues. Trimming pared 4 bases from V and 4 bases from J, leaving 20 bases between. Germline CDR1 is SGHKS and CDR2 is YYEKEE (reference sequence). The CDR3 region is CASSPISGRKTTEAFF. The DNA for the CDR3 is TGTGCCAGCAGCCCAATTTCGGGGCGTAAGACCACTGAAGCTTTCTTT.

The chain links TRBV19 to TRBJ2-7; TRBD1 agrees at 8 bases. Per germline, CDR1 LNHDA and CDR2 SQIVND (reference sequence). The trim removed 6 bases at V and 4 bases at J, leaving 5 bases unmatched. This CDR3 region has 13 residues. The CDR3 protein is CASRNRGTYEQYF. CDR3 nucleotides: TGTGCCAGTAGGAACAGGGGGACTTACGAGCAGTACTTC.

The chain joins TRBV5-1 to TRBJ2-5, with 8 nucleotides matching TRBD1. Per the germline V gene, CDR1 is SGHRS and CDR2 is YFSETQ. Trimming removed 2 bases from V and 5 bases from J; junction bases left unmatched: 5. The CDR3 has 14 residues. This chain's CDR3 is CASSFGQGGETQYF. The CDR3 nucleotides are TGCGCCAGCAGCTTCGGACAGGGAGGCGAGACCCAGTACTTC.

This clone occurred once. This CDR3 reads CASSTGQWITEAFF. In DNA form, the CDR3 reads TGTGCCAGTAGTACGGGACAATGGATCACTGAAGCTTTCTTT. J is TRBJ1-1 and V is TRBV19; TRBD1 might be the D (6 bases). Germline CDR1 LNHDA, CDR2 SQIVND (reference sequence). V lost 4 bases, J lost 4 bases, and 13 bases lay in between. This CDR3 contains 14 residues. Together with reference TRBV19 and TRBJ1-1, the CDR3 gives the full variable domain: DGGITQSPKYLFRKEGQNVTLSCEQNLNHDAMYWYRQDPGQGLRLIYYSQIVNDFQKGDIAEGYSVSREKKESFPLTVTSAQKNPTAFYLCASSTGQWITEAFFGQGTRLTVV.

The DNA of the CDR3 is TGTGCCTGGACCCGGGCCCGAGCCCCGTTAACTGGAAACACCATATATTTT. Its protein product is CAWTRARAPLTGNTIYF. J is TRBJ1-3 and V is TRBV30; no clear D. Between the trimmed V and J ends, which lost 4 bases and 2 bases, there was a span of 21 bases. Looked up from germline, CDR1 is GTSNPN and CDR2 is SVGIG (reference sequence). This CDR3 has 17 amino acids.

Worth noting for this clone: Relative to the germline gene, one junction end is altered; a read error may explain this. The chain uses TRBV5-4 and TRBJ2-3, with TRBD1 matching 8 bases. Germline-derived CDR1 and CDR2 are SGHNT and YYREEE (reference sequence). The CDR3 contains 14 residues. As DNA, the CDR3 is TGTGCCAGCAGCTTGGGGGACAGGAGGCGGGATTCGCATTTT. Its protein is CASSLGDRRRDSHF. The whole variable domain, filled in from reference TRBV5-4 and TRBJ2-3, reads ETGVTQSPTHLIKTRGQQVTLRCSSQSGHNTVSWYQQALGQGPQFIFQYYREEENGRGNFPPRFSGLQFPNYSSELNVNALELDDSALYLCASSLGDRRRDSHFGPGTRLTVL.

The gene calls are TRBV7-9 and TRBJ1-1, with D hard to call. CDR1 and CDR2 from the germline V gene are SEHNR and FQNEAQ (reference sequence). Trimming removed 7 bases at V and 1 base at J, with 4 bases between. The CDR3 consists of 11 residues. CDR3 in amino acids: CASTRNTEAFF. The CDR3 nucleotides read TGTGCCAGCACCAGGAACACTGAAGCTTTCTTT.